The rows below give T cell receptor beta chains drawn from one sample of a study of T cells in tuberculosis. Sequencing was performed with immunoSEQ multiplex PCR; in TCRdb, only in-frame clones are kept and a portion is missing. Among 55,000 to 65,000 clones listed, around 81% were seen once. Sequenced input: CD1b-GMM tetramer-negative cells sorted from PBMCs. These receptor sequences come from an adult woman with latent tuberculosis. CDR3s include the opening cysteine and the closing phenylalanine or tryptophan. D genes are given only for firm matches. The size field is filled for only some rows; it gives once, few, many or a size class.

TRBJ2-5 TRBV4-3 . once CASSQLTRGGSGRETQYF TGCGCCAGCAGCCAACTCACCCGGGGAGGTTCCGGGCGGGAGACCCAGTACTTC
TRBJ2-7 TRBV19 . . CASSRETAYEQYF TGTGCCAGTAGTAGAGAGACAGCCTACGAGCAGTACTTC
TRBJ2-7 TRBV5-1 TRBD2 . CASSLKLAGDYEQYF TGCGCCAGCAGCTTAAAACTAGCGGGAGATTACGAGCAGTACTTC
TRBJ1-6 TRBV28 . . CASKPASTALPSPLHF TGTGCCAGCAAACCCGCATCGACTGCTCTTCCTTCACCCCTCCACTTT
TRBJ2-1 TRBV27 TRBD1 . CASSRGTGGTNEQFF TGTGCCAGCAGTCGCGGGACAGGGGGAACGAATGAGCAGTTCTTC
TRBJ1-6 TRBV4-2 . . CASSQEGNSPLHF TGTGCCAGCAGCCAGGAGGGTAATTCACCCCTCCACTTT
TRBJ1-6 TRBV30 . few CAWSLGGAANSPLHF TGTGCCTGGAGTTTAGGCGGGGCTGCCAATTCACCCCTCCACTTT
TRBJ1-1 TRBV5-4 . . CASSLGIGTEAFF TGTGCCAGCAGCTTGGGGATCGGGACTGAAGCTTTCTTT
TRBJ1-3 TRBV6-5 . . CASSYKGVPGSTIYF TGTGCCAGCAGTTACAAAGGGGTCCCTGGAAGCACCATATATTTT
TRBJ1-1 TRBV7-6 TRBD1 . CASSLRTRGTNTEAFF TGTGCCAGCAGCTTAAGGACCAGGGGGACGAACACTGAAGCTTTCTTT
TRBJ1-2 TRBV4-3 . . CASSQTPAGQEPYGYTF TGCGCCAGCAGCCAAACGCCAGCGGGGCAGGAGCCTTATGGCTACACCTTC
TRBJ2-4 TRBV9 TRBD2 . CASSTGGSGGAAKNIQYF TGTGCCAGCAGCACCGGGGGGAGCGGGGGGGCCGCCAAAAACATTCAGTACTTC
TRBJ2-2 TRBV10-2 TRBD2 few CASKSSGGARTGELFF TGCGCCAGCAAGAGTAGCGGGGGGGCAAGGACCGGGGAGCTGTTTTTT
TRBJ2-7 TRBV10-2 TRBD2 . CASTPGLVRYEQYF TGCGCCAGCACTCCGGGACTAGTTAGGTACGAGCAGTACTTC
TRBJ2-5 TRBV28 TRBD1 . CASSHRGEDQETQYF TGTGCCAGCAGTCACAGGGGGGAGGACCAAGAGACCCAGTACTTC
TRBJ2-2 TRBV14 . . CASSQELGTGELFF TGTGCCAGCAGCCAAGAGCTCGGCACCGGGGAGCTGTTTTTT
TRBJ2-1 TRBV6-1 . few CASSFRDWIYNEQFF TGTGCCAGCAGTTTCCGGGACTGGATATACAATGAGCAGTTCTTC
TRBJ1-1 TRBV28 TRBD1 . CASSAVGQGNTEAFF TGTGCCAGCAGTGCCGTGGGACAGGGAAACACTGAAGCTTTCTTT
TRBJ2-7 TRBV7-2 . . CASSVGAVGEQYF TGTGCCAGCTCGGTTGGAGCAGTGGGCGAGCAGTACTTC
TRBJ2-7 TRBV19 . . CASSIDASREQYF TGTGCCAGTAGTATAGATGCTAGCCGGGAGCAGTACTTC
TRBJ1-6 TRBV5-4 . once CASSPRQEIHSPLHF TGTGCCAGCAGCCCTCGACAGGAGATTCATTCACCCCTCCACTTT